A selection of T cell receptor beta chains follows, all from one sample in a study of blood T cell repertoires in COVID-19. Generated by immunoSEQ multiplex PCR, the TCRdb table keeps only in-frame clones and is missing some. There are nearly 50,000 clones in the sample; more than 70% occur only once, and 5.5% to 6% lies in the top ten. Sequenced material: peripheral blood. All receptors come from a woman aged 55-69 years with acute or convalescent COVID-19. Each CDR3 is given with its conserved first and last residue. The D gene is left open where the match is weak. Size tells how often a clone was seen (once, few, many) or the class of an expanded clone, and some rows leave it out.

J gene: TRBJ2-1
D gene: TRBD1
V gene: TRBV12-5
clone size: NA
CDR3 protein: CASGDDRGGEQFF
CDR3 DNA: TGTGCTAGTGGTGACGACAGGGGGGGTGAGCAGTTCTTC

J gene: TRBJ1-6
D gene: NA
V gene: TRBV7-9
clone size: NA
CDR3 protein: CAGNGGSNSPLHF
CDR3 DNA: TGTGCCGGTAATGGGGGGAGTAATTCACCCCTCCACTTT

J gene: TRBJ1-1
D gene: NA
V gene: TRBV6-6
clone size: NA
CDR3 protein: CASSYEATEAFF
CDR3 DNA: TGTGCCAGCAGTTACGAGGCAACTGAAGCTTTCTTT

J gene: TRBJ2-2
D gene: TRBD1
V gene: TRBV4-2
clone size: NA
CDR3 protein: CASSQGGQGPLTGELFF
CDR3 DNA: TGTGCCAGCAGCCAGGGAGGACAGGGGCCCCTCACCGGGGAGCTGTTTTTT

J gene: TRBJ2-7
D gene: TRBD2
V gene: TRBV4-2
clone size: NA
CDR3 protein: CASSPVLAGANEQYF
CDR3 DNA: TGTGCCAGCAGCCCCGTGCTAGCGGGGGCAAACGAGCAGTACTTC

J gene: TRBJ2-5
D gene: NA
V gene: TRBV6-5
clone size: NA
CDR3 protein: CASNQNGFQETQYF
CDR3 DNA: TGTGCCAGCAACCAGAACGGGTTCCAAGAGACCCAGTACTTC

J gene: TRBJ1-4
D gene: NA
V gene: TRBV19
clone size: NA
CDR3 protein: CASSLMGVGEKLFF
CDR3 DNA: TGTGCCAGTAGTCTCATGGGAGTTGGTGAAAAACTGTTTTTT

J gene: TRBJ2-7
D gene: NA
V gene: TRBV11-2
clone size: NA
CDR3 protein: CAIPREKEGLYEQYF
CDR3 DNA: TGTGCCATCCCTCGGGAGAAAGAGGGCCTATACGAGCAGTACTTC

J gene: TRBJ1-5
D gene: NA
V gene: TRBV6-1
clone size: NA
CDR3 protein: CASSERGSQPQHF
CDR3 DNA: TGTGCCAGCAGTGAAAGGGGTAGTCAGCCCCAGCATTTT

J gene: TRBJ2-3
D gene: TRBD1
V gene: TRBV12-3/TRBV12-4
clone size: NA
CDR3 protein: CASRATGADTQYF
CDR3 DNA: TGTGCCAGCAGGGCCACAGGGGCAGATACGCAGTATTTT

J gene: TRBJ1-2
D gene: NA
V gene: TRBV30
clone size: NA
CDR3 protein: CAWRGGTYGYTF
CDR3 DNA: TGTGCCTGGAGGGGAGGGACGTATGGCTACACCTTC

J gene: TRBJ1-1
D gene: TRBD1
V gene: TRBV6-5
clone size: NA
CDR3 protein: CASGDRGDTEAFF
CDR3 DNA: TGTGCCAGCGGAGACAGGGGGGACACTGAAGCTTTCTTT

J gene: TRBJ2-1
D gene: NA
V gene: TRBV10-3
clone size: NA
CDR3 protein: CAISEVSSYNEQFF
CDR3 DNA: TGTGCCATCAGTGAGGTGAGCTCCTACAATGAGCAGTTCTTC

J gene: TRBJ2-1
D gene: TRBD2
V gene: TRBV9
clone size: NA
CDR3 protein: CASSISGVGYNEQFF
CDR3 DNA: TGTGCCAGCAGCATCAGCGGGGTAGGCTACAATGAGCAGTTCTTC

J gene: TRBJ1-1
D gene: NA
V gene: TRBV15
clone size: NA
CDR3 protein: CATSRGLLNTEAFF
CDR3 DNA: TGTGCCACCAGCAGGGGACTTTTGAACACTGAAGCTTTCTTT

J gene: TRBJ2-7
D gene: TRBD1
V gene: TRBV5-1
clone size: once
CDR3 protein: CASSLADRSYEQYF
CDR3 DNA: TGCGCCAGCAGCTTGGCGGACAGGTCCTACGAGCAGTACTTC

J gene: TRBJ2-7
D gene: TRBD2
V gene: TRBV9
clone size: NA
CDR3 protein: CASSVGPSGGYEQYF
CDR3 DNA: TGTGCCAGCAGCGTCGGCCCATCGGGGGGCTACGAGCAGTACTTC

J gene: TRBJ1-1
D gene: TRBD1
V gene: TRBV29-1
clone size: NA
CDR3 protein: CSVEVVQGAAEAFF
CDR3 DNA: TGCAGCGTTGAGGTTGTACAGGGGGCAGCTGAAGCTTTCTTT

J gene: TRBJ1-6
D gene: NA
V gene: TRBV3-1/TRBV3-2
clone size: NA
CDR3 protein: CASSHTVRTNSPLHF
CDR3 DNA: TGTGCCAGCAGCCATACGGTCCGAACCAATTCACCCCTCCACTTT

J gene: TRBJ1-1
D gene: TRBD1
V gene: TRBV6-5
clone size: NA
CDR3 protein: CASSSTGGTEAFF
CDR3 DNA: TGTGCCAGCAGTTCTACAGGGGGTACTGAAGCTTTCTTT

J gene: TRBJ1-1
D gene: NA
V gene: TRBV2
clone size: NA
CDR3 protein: CASSEAGREENTEAFF
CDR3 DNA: TGTGCCAGCAGTGAAGCGGGCAGGGAGGAGAACACTGAAGCTTTCTTT

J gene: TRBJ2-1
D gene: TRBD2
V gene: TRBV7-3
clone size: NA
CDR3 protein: CASSLGTTSYNEQFF
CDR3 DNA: TGTGCCAGCAGCTTAGGGACTACTTCCTACAATGAGCAGTTCTTC

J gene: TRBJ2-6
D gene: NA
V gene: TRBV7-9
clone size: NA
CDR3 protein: CASSSIFRGSGANVLTF
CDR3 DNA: TGTGCCAGCAGCTCCATTTTTAGGGGCTCTGGGGCCAACGTCCTGACTTTC

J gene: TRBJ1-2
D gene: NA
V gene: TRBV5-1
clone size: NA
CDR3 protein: CASSFQGDLGYGYTF
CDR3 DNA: TGCGCCAGCAGCTTCCAAGGGGATTTGGGCTATGGCTACACCTTC

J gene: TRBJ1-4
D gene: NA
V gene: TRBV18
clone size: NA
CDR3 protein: CASSLGAANEKLFF
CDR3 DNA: TGTGCCAGCTCACTTGGGGCGGCTAATGAAAAACTGTTTTTT

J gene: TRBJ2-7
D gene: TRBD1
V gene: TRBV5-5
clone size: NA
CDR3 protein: CASSLVQGATYEQYF
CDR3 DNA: TGTGCCAGCAGCTTGGTCCAGGGGGCCACCTACGAGCAGTACTTC

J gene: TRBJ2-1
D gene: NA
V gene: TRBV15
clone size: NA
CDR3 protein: CATSRDLSGWTYNEQFF
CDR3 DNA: TGTGCCACCAGCAGAGATTTAAGCGGGTGGACCTACAATGAGCAGTTCTTC

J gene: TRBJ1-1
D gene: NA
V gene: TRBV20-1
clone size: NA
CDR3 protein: CSARRGEAFF
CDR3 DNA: TGCAGTGCGAGAAGGGGCGAAGCTTTCTTT

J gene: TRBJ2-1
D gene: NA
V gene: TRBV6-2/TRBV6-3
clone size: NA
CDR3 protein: CASSYSSAEQGFEQFF
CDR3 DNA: TGTGCCAGCAGTTACTCCTCGGCAGAACAGGGTTTTGAGCAGTTCTTC

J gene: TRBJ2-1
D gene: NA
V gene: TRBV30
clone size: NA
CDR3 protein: CAYSESSYNEQFF
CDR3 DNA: TGTGCCTATTCGGAGAGCTCCTACAATGAGCAGTTCTTC

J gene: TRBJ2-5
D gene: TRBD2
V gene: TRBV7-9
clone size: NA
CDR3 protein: CASSSLAGGRETQYF
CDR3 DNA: TGTGCCAGCAGCTCCTTAGCGGGGGGAAGGGAGACCCAGTACTTC

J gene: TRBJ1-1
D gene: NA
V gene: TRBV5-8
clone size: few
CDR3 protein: CASSSTGDEAFF
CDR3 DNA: TGTGCCAGCAGCTCTACAGGCGATGAAGCTTTCTTT

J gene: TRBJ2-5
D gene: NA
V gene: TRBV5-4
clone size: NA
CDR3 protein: CASSTGTFQETQYF
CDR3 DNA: TGTGCCAGCAGCACCGGGACATTTCAAGAGACCCAGTACTTC

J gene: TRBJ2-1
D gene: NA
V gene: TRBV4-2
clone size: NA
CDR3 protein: CASSQERSFRGNEQFF
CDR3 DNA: TGTGCCAGCAGCCAAGAACGAAGTTTTAGGGGCAATGAGCAGTTCTTC

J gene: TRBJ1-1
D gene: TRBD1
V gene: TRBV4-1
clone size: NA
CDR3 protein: CASSRDRDMNTEAFF
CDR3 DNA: TGCGCCAGCAGCCGGGACAGGGATATGAACACTGAAGCTTTCTTT

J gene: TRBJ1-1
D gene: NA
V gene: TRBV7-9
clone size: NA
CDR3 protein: CASSLANFEAFF
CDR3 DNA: TGTGCCAGCAGCTTAGCGAACTTCGAAGCTTTCTTT

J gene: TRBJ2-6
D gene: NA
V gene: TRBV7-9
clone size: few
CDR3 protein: CASSLRVSGANVLTF
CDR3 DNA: TGTGCCAGCAGCTTACGGGTCTCCGGGGCCAACGTCCTGACTTTC

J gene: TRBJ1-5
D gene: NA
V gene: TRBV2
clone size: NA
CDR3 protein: CASSEAINVGNQPQHF
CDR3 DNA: TGTGCCAGCAGTGAAGCGATCAACGTCGGGAATCAGCCCCAGCATTTT

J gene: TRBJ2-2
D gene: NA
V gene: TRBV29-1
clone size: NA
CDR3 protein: CSVDVADTGELFF
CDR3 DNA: TGCAGCGTTGATGTCGCGGACACCGGGGAGCTGTTTTTT

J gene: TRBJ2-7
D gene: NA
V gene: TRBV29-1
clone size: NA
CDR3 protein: CSVGVTGTYEQYF
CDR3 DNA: TGCAGCGTGGGGGTCACAGGGACCTACGAGCAGTACTTC

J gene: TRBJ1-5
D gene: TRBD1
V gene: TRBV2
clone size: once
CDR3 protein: CASSPGQGDSNQPQHF
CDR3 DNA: TGTGCCAGCAGCCCCGGACAGGGAGATAGCAATCAGCCCCAGCATTTT

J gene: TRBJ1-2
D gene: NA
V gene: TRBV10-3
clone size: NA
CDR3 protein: CAISDGAGERNGYTF
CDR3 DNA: TGTGCCATCAGTGATGGGGCAGGGGAGAGGAATGGCTACACCTTC

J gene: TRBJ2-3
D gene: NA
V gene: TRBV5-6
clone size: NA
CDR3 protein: CASSLLSDSTDTQYF
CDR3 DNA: TGTGCCAGCAGCTTGCTGAGTGATAGCACAGATACGCAGTATTTT

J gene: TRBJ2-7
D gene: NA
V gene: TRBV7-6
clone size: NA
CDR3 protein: CASSYRVGGEQYF
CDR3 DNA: TGTGCCAGCAGCTACAGGGTAGGAGGCGAGCAGTACTTC

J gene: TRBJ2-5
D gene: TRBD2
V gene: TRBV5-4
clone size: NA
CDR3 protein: CASSSGLAMETQYF
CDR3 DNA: TGTGCCAGCAGCTCCGGACTAGCTATGGAGACCCAGTACTTC

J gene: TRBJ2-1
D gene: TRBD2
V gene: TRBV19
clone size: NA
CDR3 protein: CASSPRLAGSSYNEQFF
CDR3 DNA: TGTGCCAGTAGTCCTAGACTAGCGGGCAGCTCCTACAATGAGCAGTTCTTC

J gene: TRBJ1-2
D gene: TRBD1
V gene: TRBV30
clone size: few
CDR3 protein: CAWMKGADYGYTF
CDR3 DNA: TGTGCCTGGATGAAGGGGGCGGACTATGGCTACACCTTC

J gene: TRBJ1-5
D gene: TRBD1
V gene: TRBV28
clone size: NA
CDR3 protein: CASSQLLQGNSNQPQHF
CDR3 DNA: TGTGCCAGCAGTCAACTCTTACAGGGGAATAGCAATCAGCCCCAGCATTTT

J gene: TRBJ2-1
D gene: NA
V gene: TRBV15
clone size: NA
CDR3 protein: CATSRLAGQVYNEQFF
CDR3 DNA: TGTGCCACCAGCAGGCTAGCGGGACAGGTTTACAATGAGCAGTTCTTC

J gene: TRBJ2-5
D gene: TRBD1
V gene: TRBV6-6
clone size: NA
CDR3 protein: CASRLRGTGMSETQYF
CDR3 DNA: TGTGCCAGCAGACTTCGCGGGACAGGGATGAGCGAGACCCAGTACTTC

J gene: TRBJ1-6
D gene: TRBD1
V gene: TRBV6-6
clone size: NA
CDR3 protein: CASGSGGEYNSPLHF
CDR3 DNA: TGTGCCAGCGGGTCAGGGGGCGAGTATAATTCACCCCTCCACTTT

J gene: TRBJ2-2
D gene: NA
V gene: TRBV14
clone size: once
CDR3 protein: CASTRTPAGELFF
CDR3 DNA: TGTGCCAGCACCCGGACTCCGGCCGGGGAGCTGTTTTTT

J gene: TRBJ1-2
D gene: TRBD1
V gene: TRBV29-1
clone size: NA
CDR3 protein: CSVGRQGGGYTF
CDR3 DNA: TGCAGCGTTGGGCGACAGGGGGGAGGCTACACCTTC